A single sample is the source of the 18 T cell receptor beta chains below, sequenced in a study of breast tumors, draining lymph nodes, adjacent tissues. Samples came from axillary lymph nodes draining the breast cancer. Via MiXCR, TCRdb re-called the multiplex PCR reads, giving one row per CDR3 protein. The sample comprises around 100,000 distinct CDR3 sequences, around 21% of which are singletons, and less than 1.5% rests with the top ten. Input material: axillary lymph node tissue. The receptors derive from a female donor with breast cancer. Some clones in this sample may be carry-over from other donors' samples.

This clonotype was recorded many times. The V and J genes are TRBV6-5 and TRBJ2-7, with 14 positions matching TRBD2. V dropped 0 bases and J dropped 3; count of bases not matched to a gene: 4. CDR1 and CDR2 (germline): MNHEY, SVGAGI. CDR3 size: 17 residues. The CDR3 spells CASSYSGTSGSNYEQYF. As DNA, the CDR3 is TGTGCCAGCAGTTACTCTGGGACTAGCGGGAGTAACTACGAGCAGTACTTC.

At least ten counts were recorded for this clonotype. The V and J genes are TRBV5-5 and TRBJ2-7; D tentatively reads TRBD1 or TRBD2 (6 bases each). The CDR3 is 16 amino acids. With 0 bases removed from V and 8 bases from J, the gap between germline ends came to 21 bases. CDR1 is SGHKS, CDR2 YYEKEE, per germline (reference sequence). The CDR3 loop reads CASSLARVGGPSQQYF. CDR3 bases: TGTGCCAGCAGCTTGGCTCGTGTCGGGGGCCCTTCCCAGCAGTACTTC.

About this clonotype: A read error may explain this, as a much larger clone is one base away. As DNA, the CDR3 is TGTGCCAGCAGATCGGACAGCGAGGCGACCCAGTGCTTC. Translation: CASRSDSEATQCF. This chain connects TRBV7-9 to TRBJ2-5, with D possibly matching TRBD1 (6 bases). The CDR3 loop spans 13 amino acids. In germline, CDR1 is SEHNR, CDR2 FQNEAQ (reference sequence).

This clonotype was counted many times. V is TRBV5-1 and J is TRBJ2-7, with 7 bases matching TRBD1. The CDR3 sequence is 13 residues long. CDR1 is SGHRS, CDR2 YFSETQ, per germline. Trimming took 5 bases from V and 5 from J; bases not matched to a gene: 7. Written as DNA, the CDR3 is TGCGCCAGCAGACAGGGGTTTAGCGACGAGCAGTACTTC. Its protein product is CASRQGFSDEQYF.

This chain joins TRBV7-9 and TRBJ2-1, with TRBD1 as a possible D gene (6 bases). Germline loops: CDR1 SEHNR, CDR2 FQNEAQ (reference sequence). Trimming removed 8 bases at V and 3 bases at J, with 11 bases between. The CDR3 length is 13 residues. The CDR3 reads CASGPDSYNEQFF. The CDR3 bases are TGTGCCAGCGGCCCGGACAGCTACAATGAGCAGTTCTTC.

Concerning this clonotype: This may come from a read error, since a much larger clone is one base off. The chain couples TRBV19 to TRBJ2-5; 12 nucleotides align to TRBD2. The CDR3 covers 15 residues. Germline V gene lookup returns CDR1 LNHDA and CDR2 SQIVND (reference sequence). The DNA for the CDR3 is TGTGCCAGTAGAAGACTAGCGGGGGATCAAGAGACCCAGCACTTC. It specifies CASRRLAGDQETQHF.

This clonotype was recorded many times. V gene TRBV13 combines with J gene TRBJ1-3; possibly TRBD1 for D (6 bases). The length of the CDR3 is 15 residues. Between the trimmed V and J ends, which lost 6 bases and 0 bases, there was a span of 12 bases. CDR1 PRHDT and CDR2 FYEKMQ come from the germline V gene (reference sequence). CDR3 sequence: CASSYGQNSGNTIYF. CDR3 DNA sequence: TGTGCCAGCAGTTACGGACAGAACTCTGGAAACACCATATATTTT.

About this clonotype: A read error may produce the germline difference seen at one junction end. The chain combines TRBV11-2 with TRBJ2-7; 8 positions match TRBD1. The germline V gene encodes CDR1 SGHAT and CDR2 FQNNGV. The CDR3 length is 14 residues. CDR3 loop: CASSLVTGAYEQCF. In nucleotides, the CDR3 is TGTGCCAGCAGCTTGGTGACAGGGGCCTACGAGCAGTGCTTC.

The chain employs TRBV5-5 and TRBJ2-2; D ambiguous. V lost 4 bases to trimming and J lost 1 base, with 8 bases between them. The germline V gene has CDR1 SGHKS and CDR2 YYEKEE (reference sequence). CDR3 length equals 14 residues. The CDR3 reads CASSPQWNTGELFF. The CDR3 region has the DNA TGTGCCAGCAGCCCGCAGTGGAACACCGGGGAGCTGTTTTTT.

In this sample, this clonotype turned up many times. The CDR3 sequence is CASSVGRTYGYTF. For the CDR3, the DNA is TGTGCCAGTAGTGTGGGGAGGACCTATGGCTACACCTTC. V usage is TRBV19 and J usage is TRBJ1-2; no clear D. CDR1 LNHDA and CDR2 SQIVND come from the germline V gene (reference sequence). Trimming took 5 bases from V and 4 from J, leaving 11 bases between them. The CDR3 loop spans 13 amino acids.

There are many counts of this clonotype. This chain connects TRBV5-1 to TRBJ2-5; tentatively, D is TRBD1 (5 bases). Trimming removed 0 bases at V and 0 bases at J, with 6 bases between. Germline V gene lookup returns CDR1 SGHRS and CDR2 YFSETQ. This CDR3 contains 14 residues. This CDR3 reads CASSLGQYQETQYF. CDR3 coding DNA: TGCGCCAGCAGCTTGGGACAGTACCAAGAGACCCAGTACTTC.

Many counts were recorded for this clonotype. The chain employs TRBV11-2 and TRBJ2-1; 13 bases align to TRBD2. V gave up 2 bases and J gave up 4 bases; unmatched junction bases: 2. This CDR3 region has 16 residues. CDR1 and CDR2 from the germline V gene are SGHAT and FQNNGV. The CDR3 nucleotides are TGTGCCAGCAGCTTAACTAGCGGGGGGGTATACAATGAGCAGTTCTTC. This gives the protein CASSLTSGGVYNEQFF.

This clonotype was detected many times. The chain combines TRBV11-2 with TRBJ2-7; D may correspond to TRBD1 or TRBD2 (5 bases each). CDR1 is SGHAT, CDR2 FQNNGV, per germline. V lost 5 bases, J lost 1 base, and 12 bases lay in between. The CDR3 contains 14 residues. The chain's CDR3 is CASSRGGASYEQYF. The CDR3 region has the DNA TGTGCCAGCAGCCGGGGTGGGGCTTCCTACGAGCAGTACTTC.

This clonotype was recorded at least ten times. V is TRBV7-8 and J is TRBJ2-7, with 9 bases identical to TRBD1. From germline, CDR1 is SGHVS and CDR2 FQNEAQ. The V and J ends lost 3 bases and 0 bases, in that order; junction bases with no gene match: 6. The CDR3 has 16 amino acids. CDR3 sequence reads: CASSFYGTGSSYEQYF. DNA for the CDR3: TGTGCCAGCAGCTTCTACGGGACAGGGAGCTCCTACGAGCAGTACTTC.

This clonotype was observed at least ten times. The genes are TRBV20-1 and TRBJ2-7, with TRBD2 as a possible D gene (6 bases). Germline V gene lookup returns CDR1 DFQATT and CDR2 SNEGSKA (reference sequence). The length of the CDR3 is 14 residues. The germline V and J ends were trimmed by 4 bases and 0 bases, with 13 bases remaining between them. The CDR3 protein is CSANAGLSSYEQYF. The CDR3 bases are TGCAGTGCTAACGCGGGGCTAAGCTCCTACGAGCAGTACTTC.

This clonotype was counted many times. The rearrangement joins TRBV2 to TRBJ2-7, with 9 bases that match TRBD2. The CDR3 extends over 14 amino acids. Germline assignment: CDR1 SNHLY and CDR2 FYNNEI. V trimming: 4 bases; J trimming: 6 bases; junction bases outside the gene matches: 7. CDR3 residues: CASSVSGGPGEQYF. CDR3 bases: TGTGCCAGCAGTGTTAGCGGGGGCCCCGGCGAGCAGTACTTC.

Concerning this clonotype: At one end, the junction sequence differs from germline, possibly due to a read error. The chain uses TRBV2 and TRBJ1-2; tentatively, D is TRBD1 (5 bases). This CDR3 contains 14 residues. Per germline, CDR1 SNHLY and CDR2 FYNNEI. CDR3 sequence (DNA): TGCGCCAGCAGGAGGGAGGGGACCGACCGTGGCTACACCTTC. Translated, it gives CASRREGTDRGYTF. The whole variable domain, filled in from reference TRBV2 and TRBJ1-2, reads EPEVTQTPSHQVTQMGQEVILRCVPISNHLYFYWYRQILGQKVEFLVSFYNNEISEKSEIFDDQFSVERPDGSNFTLKIRSTKLEDSAMYFCASRREGTDRGYTFGSGTRLTVV.

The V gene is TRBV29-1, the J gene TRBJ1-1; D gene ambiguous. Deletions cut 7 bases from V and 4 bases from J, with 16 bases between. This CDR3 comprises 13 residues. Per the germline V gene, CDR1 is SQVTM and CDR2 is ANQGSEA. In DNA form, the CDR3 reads TGCAGCGCCCGATTGGGGAGGGTCACTGAAGCTTTCTTT. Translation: CSARLGRVTEAFF.